This TCR beta chain was captured in a study of T cells in Graves' hyperthyroidism and ophthalmopathy. The CDR3 extends over 14 amino acids. Trimming stripped 3 bases from V and 4 bases from J, with 12 bases between. Per the germline V gene, CDR1 is MDHEN and CDR2 is SYDVKM. Researchers took RNA transcripts and amplified the TCR beta CDR3 regions from them. The TCR CDR3 was amplified in a first-round RT-PCR using the HTBI primer set. TCRdb called the multiplex PCR reads again in MiXCR, with one record for every CDR3 protein. This table has about 520,000 distinct CDR3 sequences, more than 20% appearing once.

Sample: blood. The receptor comes from a man in his late teens or twenties with Graves' hyperthyroidism. V is TRBV28 and J is TRBJ1-2; D is unresolved. Here the CDR3 DNA reads TGTGCCAGCAGTTTGATGGGGAGAGGCTATGGCTACACCTTC. Encoded protein: CASSLMGRGYGYTF.